Given below is one TCR beta chain in context. The target antigen is unknown. Germline CDR1 SGHRS, CDR2 YFSETQ. This CDR3 spans 12 amino acids. The V end lost 4 bases, the J end lost 4 bases, and 9 bases lay between the germline ends. The sample is drawn from a study of T cells in localized non-small cell lung cancer. Findings and limits, study-wide: It was uninvolved adjacent lung that showed the highest T cell clonality, exceeding tumor.

Data came from immunoSEQ multiplex PCR; TCRdb stores just in-frame clones and leaves some out. Counted here are some 25,000 clones, roughly 90% occurring once; the ten biggest clones make up roughly 6%. Source: PBMCs, taken before any cancer treatment. The source of this sequence is a man between 40 and 69 years old with stage II lung adenocarcinoma. The chain recombines TRBV5-1 with TRBJ2-7; D remains ambiguous. CDR3: CASSTDRYEQYF. CDR3 in DNA: TGCGCCAGCAGCACTGATCGATACGAGCAGTACTTC. Full variable domain (rest looked up from reference TRBV5-1 and TRBJ2-7): KAGVTQTPRYLIKTRGQQVTLSCSPISGHRSVSWYQQTPGQGLQFLFEYFSETQRNKGNFPGRFSGRQFSNSRSEMNVSTLELGDSALYLCASSTDRYEQYFGPGTRLTVT.